This TCR beta chain appears in the sequencing data of a study of blood T cell repertoires in COVID-19. Whole-study context: Researchers got acute and convalescent COVID-19 samples from the United States, Italy and Spain. In each case, the material was cDNA or gDNA derived from T cells, B-cell-depleted T cells, or PBMCs.

The CDR3 runs to 17 residues. The V and J ends lost 5 bases and 0 bases respectively, with 17 bases between them. Germline-derived CDR1 and CDR2 are LNHDA and SQIVND (reference sequence). In the authors' methods: From reference gene primer amplification, estimates of nucleated cell counts were derived. Measured with immunoSEQ multiplex PCR; TCRdb has only the in-frame clones, and not every one. V, J and clone size are those of that table, while D and trimming were read from the DNA. This table holds around 250,000 clones, about 89% found once. The TCR was taken from a woman aged 55-69 years who had recovered from COVID-19. Input material: peripheral blood. This chain connects TRBV19 to TRBJ1-3, with a weak D call TRBD1 (5 bases). The CDR3: CASSSTRDRYSGNTIYF. In DNA form, the CDR3 reads TGTGCCAGTAGTTCTACGCGGGACCGATACTCTGGAAACACCATATATTTT. The whole variable domain, remainder taken from reference TRBV19 and TRBJ1-3, is DGGITQSPKYLFRKEGQNVTLSCEQNLNHDAMYWYRQDPGQGLRLIYYSQIVNDFQKGDIAEGYSVSREKKESFPLTVTSAQKNPTAFYLCASSSTRDRYSGNTIYFGEGSWLTVV.